This T cell receptor beta chain appears in the sequencing data of a study of shared clonotypes between healthy human individuals. The CDR3 contains 13 residues. The V segment lost 4 bases and the J segment 7 bases; nucleotides outside the gene matches: 5. Germline V CDR1 and CDR2: MNHNS, SASEGT. The investigators split CD4+ cells into a CD45RA+ naive subset and a CD45RA-negative memory subset. Using immunoSEQ multiplex PCR, the repertoire was profiled, and TCRdb retains in-frame clones only, with some absent. This sample carries some 1,100,000 clones, around three quarters of them seen once, and the ten largest clones take 0.4% to 0.55%. Findings and caveats of the study: Depth was large, yet rarefaction showed that sorted-subset sequencing was incomplete. A handful of donors showed sharing of around 5% of naive CD4 clonotypes. An effect of sequencing depth on clonotype sharing among donors was expected.

A word on this clone: The antigen is undetermined.

This TCR was sampled from a man in his late teens or twenties in good health. Some clones in this sample may be carry-over from other donors' samples. The gene calls are TRBV6-1 and TRBJ1-2; 8 bases are shared with TRBD1. Sample: memory CD4+ T cells from PBMCs. Subset meaning: CD45RA-negative fraction. CDR3 amino acids: CASSGQGMSGYTF. CDR3 nucleotides: TGTGCCAGCAGTGGACAGGGGATGAGTGGCTACACCTTC.